This TCR beta chain derives from a study of T cell responses to AZD1222 COVID-19 vaccine. Findings and limits, study-wide: There were vaccine-associated CD4 TCRs across spike, dominant at 160-218 and 743-854. Females outnumbered males among donors, who were mostly white British; clonal diversity was possibly underestimated.

In the case of this clone: Its specificity is unknown.

Data came from immunoSEQ multiplex PCR; TCRdb stores just in-frame clones and leaves some out. The sample yields about 120,000 clones, over 80% seen once. Germline CDR1 is MNHEY and CDR2 is SMNVEV (reference sequence). CDR3 length equals 14 residues. The V gene lost 9 bases and the J gene lost 7 bases, with 22 bases spanning the gap. The receptor was isolated from an adult in good health. The chain carries TRBV27 and TRBJ2-7; D is perhaps TRBD1 (6 bases). The input for sequencing was peripheral blood, taken on day 0 of AZD1222 vaccination. The CDR3 DNA sequence: TGTGCCAGTGCGGGCGGCAGGGGATCACAAGAGCAGTACTTC. Translated, it gives CASAGGRGSQEQYF.